The rows below give T cell receptor beta chains drawn from one sample of a study of shared clonotypes between healthy human individuals. Sequenced by immunoSEQ multiplex PCR; TCRdb stores in-frame clones only, minus some. The repertoire has about 2.3 million clones, around 92% of them found once; the top ten carry around 0.35%. Material: naive CD4+ T cells from PBMCs. Receptors originate from a man aged 18 to 29 in good health. Some clones in this sample may be carry-over from other donors' samples. The CDR3 runs from the conserved cysteine through the conserved F or W. The D gene is left open where the match is weak. Size is omitted from some rows. Given values are once, few, many or a class for expanded clones.

>.|TRBV5-5|TRBJ2-2|.
TGTGCCAGCAGCTTCTCCGGTTTAAAGAAAGAGCTGTTTTTT
CASSFSGLKKELFF
>.|TRBV11-2|TRBJ1-3|.
TGTGCCAGCAGCTTAGACTTGGCCGGTGGAAACACCATATATTTT
CASSLDLAGGNTIYF
>.|TRBV27|TRBJ1-6|.
TGTGCCAGCAGTTTACCGGCGGGTCCCAATTCACCCCTCCACTTT
CASSLPAGPNSPLHF
>once|TRBV19|TRBJ2-5|.
TGTGCCAGTAGTTCCCAAGGGGGGCCGCAAGAGACCCAGTACTTC
CASSSQGGPQETQYF
>.|TRBV11-2|TRBJ1-4|.
TGTGCCAGCAGCTTAGGACAGAATAATGAAAAACTGTTTTTT
CASSLGQNNEKLFF
>.|TRBV28|TRBJ2-7|.
TGTGCCAGTCGGACAGCCACCACCTACGAGCAGTACTTC
CASRTATTYEQYF
>.|TRBV4-1|TRBJ2-1|TRBD2
TGCGCCAGCAGCGCACCGGGACTAGCAACCTACAATGAGCAGTTCTTC
CASSAPGLATYNEQFF
>.|TRBV6-5|TRBJ1-2|TRBD1
TGTGCCAGCAGTCAAGGACAGGGGGCATCTGGCTACACCTTC
CASSQGQGASGYTF
>.|TRBV6-5|TRBJ1-1|TRBD1
TGTGCCAGCAGCCAAAAACAGGGGGCGAACACTGAAGCTTTCTTT
CASSQKQGANTEAFF
>.|TRBV5-4|TRBJ2-2|.
TGTGCCAGCAGCCAAAGCGACTTGGGCCTCCACCCGCCCGGGGAGCTGTTTTTT
CASSQSDLGLHPPGELFF
>.|TRBV4-3|TRBJ2-7|.
TGCGCCAGCAGCCAAGACGGTAGGGGGGTCTACGAGCAGTACTTC
CASSQDGRGVYEQYF
>.|TRBV5-1|TRBJ2-1|TRBD1
TGCGCCAGCAGCCCGGGACAGGGGAATGAGCAGTTCTTC
CASSPGQGNEQFF
>.|TRBV6-1|TRBJ2-7|.
TGTGCCAGCAGTGAAGACGATACGGGCCCCTCCTACGAGCAGTACTTC
CASSEDDTGPSYEQYF
>.|TRBV7-9|TRBJ2-2|.
TGTGCCAGCAGCTTAGCCCGAGCGGCAGGGGATCTGAACACCGGGGAGCTGTTTTTT
CASSLARAAGDLNTGELFF
>.|TRBV6-9|TRBJ1-4|.
TGTGCCAGGTTGACCCGGGAAAAACTGTTTTTT
CARLTREKLFF
>.|TRBV4-2|TRBJ2-7|.
TGTGCCAGCAGCTATCCGGCCCAGGGCTACGAGCAGTACTTC
CASSYPAQGYEQYF
>.|TRBV28|TRBJ1-1|TRBD1
TGTGCCAGCAGTTATAGGCATACAGGGGGCCTGAACGGGAAAGCTTTCTTT
CASSYRHTGGLNGKAFF
>.|TRBV18|TRBJ2-7|.
TGTGCCAGCGCAGACAGGACCTTAGGCGAGCAGTACTTC
CASADRTLGEQYF
>.|TRBV30|TRBJ1-2|.
TGTGCCTGGAGCGCGGGACACACCCGGCTCCATGGCTACACCTTC
CAWSAGHTRLHGYTF
>.|TRBV9|TRBJ2-5|TRBD1
TGTGCCAGCAGCGTAGGGGACAGGGGGCTAGAGACCCAGTACTTC
CASSVGDRGLETQYF
>.|TRBV18|TRBJ2-1|.
TGTGCCAGCTCACCACCGACGGCCGGGGGTTCCTACAATGAGCAGTTCTTC
CASSPPTAGGSYNEQFF